Presented here are 30 T cell receptor beta chains from one specimen sequenced in a study of T cells expressing NK-cell markers. TCRdb reworked the 5' RACE reads into one entry per CDR3 protein, no DNA. In total, the table holds 400,000 to 450,000 distinct CDR3 sequences. What was sequenced was blood T cells: a sorted CD56 or NKG2C T cell subset, CD4+ or CD8+ T cells, or bulk PBMC T cells (not recorded which). These TCRs come from a woman aged 18-70 years in good health.

The CDR3 sequence is CASSLWTSGSRGNEQFF. The chain is built from TRBV7-2 and TRBJ2-1; TCRdb returns TRBD2, unconfirmable since there is no DNA. The germline V gene encodes CDR1 SGHTA and CDR2 FQGNSA. This CDR3 comprises 17 residues.

This chain uses TRBV7-2 with TRBJ2-5; TCRdb lists TRBD1, though no DNA is available to test this call. Germline V lookup: CDR1 SGHTA, CDR2 FQGNSA. This CDR3 contains 13 residues. CDR3 residues: CASSLGTVETQYF.

The rearrangement joins TRBV29-1 to TRBJ2-3; the D gene TCRdb calls, TRBD2, cannot be checked with no DNA. The length of the CDR3 is 17 residues. Per the germline V gene, CDR1 is SQVTM and CDR2 is ANQGSEA. CDR3 sequence: CSVEDLGLAGGTDTQYF.

CDR3 loop: CASSSRQGAFQYTGELFF. V usage is TRBV19 and J usage is TRBJ2-2; TCRdb selects TRBD1, and the lack of DNA leaves this call unchecked. The CDR3 totals 18 residues. Germline V gene sequence: CDR1 LNHDA, CDR2 SQIVND (reference sequence).

The chain couples TRBV6-1 to TRBJ2-1; the TRBD2 assignment by TCRdb is unverifiable without DNA. CDR3 length equals 16 residues. Germline V gene lookup returns CDR1 MNHNS and CDR2 SASEGT. The CDR3 loop reads CASSPLRVGIYNEQFF.

The genes are TRBV11-1 and TRBJ2-1; without DNA, the TCRdb call of TRBD2 cannot be checked. The CDR3 consists of 19 residues. The germline CDR1 and CDR2 sequences are SGHAT and FQDESV (reference sequence). The CDR3 sequence is CASSLTPGLAGSLGYEQFF.

V gene TRBV12-3 or TRBV12-4 combines with J gene TRBJ2-1; TCRdb's D call, TRBD1, is unchecked because there is no DNA. The CDR3 covers 12 residues. This chain's CDR3 is CASSSRGNEQFF.

The rearrangement uses TRBV20-1 and TRBJ2-5; TCRdb reports TRBD2, a call that lacks DNA to check it against. CDR1 DFQATT and CDR2 SNEGSKA come from the germline V gene (reference sequence). CDR3 length: 15 amino acids. CDR3 sequence reads: CSAITSGTSRETQYF.

This CDR3 is CASSGGDLLNTGELFF. The J gene is TRBJ2-2, the V gene TRBV12-3 or TRBV12-4; TCRdb selects TRBD2, and the lack of DNA leaves this call unchecked. The CDR3 is 16 amino acids.

The chain carries TRBV12-3 or TRBV12-4 and TRBJ1-1; lacking DNA, the TRBD1 call made by TCRdb goes unchecked. The length of the CDR3 is 12 residues. The CDR3 region is CASSRQAAEAFF.

The rearrangement links TRBV12-3 or TRBV12-4 to TRBJ2-1. This CDR3 contains 13 residues. CDR3 region: CASRITDYNEQFF.

The chain joins TRBV12-3 or TRBV12-4 to TRBJ1-1. There are 11 residues in the CDR3. The CDR3 spells CASIRRTEAFF.

This sequence joins TRBV29-1 and TRBJ1-3. In germline, CDR1 is SQVTM, CDR2 ANQGSEA. This CDR3 comprises 11 residues. CDR3 in amino acids: CSVESGNTIYF.

The CDR3 loop is CASGQSGNTIYF. This chain uses TRBV9 with TRBJ1-3. CDR1 is SGDLS and CDR2 is YYNGEE in the germline V gene. There are 12 residues in the CDR3.

This chain connects TRBV2 to TRBJ2-1; TCRdb's D call, TRBD2, is unchecked because there is no DNA. Germline V CDR1 and CDR2: SNHLY, FYNNEI. This CDR3 is 18 amino acids long. CDR3 loop: CASSEMAGGPSKSDEQFF. The full variable domain, its missing parts supplied by reference TRBV2 and TRBJ2-1, is EPEVTQTPSHQVTQMGQEVILRCVPISNHLYFYWYRQILGQKVEFLVSFYNNEISEKSEIFDDQFSVERPDGSNFTLKIRSTKLEDSAMYFCASSEMAGGPSKSDEQFFGPGTRLTVL.

J is TRBJ1-6 and V is TRBV20-1; as DNA is missing, the TRBD1 call by TCRdb cannot be tested. This CDR3 is built from 14 residues. Germline CDR1 is DFQATT and CDR2 is SNEGSKA (reference sequence). CDR3 residues: CSAGTGPGNSPLHF.

V and J are TRBV12-3 or TRBV12-4 and TRBJ2-2; there is no DNA to check the TCRdb D call of TRBD1. The CDR3 runs 15 residues. CDR3 sequence reads: CASGPGQGASGELFF.

The rearrangement links TRBV9 to TRBJ2-5; TCRdb outputs TRBD2, but without DNA this stays unchecked. This CDR3 region has 14 residues. Germline V CDR1 and CDR2: SGDLS, YYNGEE. CDR3 protein: CASSHSGSSETQYF.

The chain couples TRBV5-1 to TRBJ2-3; TCRdb designates TRBD2, a call that cannot be tested without DNA. Germline V gives CDR1 SGHRS, CDR2 YFSETQ. The CDR3 length is 16 residues. The CDR3 sequence is CASSDSPPPAWDTQYF.

The J gene is TRBJ2-4, the V gene TRBV4-3; the D call of TRBD1 rests on TCRdb alone, since no DNA is present to check it. The CDR3 has 16 residues. Germline CDR1 reads LGHNA; CDR2 reads YSLEER. CDR3 sequence reads: CASSQGLPGAKNIQYF.

This sequence joins TRBV18 and TRBJ2-6; TCRdb gives TRBD1 as the D gene, but with no DNA this cannot be confirmed. The CDR3 consists of 16 residues. Looked up from germline, CDR1 is KGHSH and CDR2 is LQKENI. CDR3 in amino acids: CASSPLTGTGANVLTF.

V gene TRBV24-1 combines with J gene TRBJ2-5; TCRdb proposes TRBD1, but this gene call is untestable without DNA. The CDR3 has 16 amino acids. CDR1 KGHDR and CDR2 SFDVKD come from the germline V gene. The CDR3: CATSDKGAGVEETQYF.

This chain connects TRBV7-2 to TRBJ1-3. The CDR3 has 13 amino acids. The V gene's germline CDR1 is SGHTA and CDR2 FQGNSA. CDR3 in amino acids: CASSRASGNTIYF.

The chain combines TRBV7-6 with TRBJ2-5; the TCRdb call, TRBD1, lacks DNA for checking. The CDR3 sequence is 16 residues long. Looked up from germline, CDR1 is SGHVS and CDR2 is FNYEAQ. The CDR3 spells CASSAQTRGIAETQYF.

This chain uses TRBV7-9 with TRBJ1-3; TCRdb's D gene call, TRBD1, goes unchecked for lack of DNA. The CDR3 runs 15 residues. Per germline, CDR1 SEHNR and CDR2 FQNEAQ (reference sequence). This CDR3 is CASSSRGTSGNTIYF.

V usage is TRBV12-3 or TRBV12-4 and J usage is TRBJ2-7; TCRdb's D call of TRBD2 is untestable without DNA. CDR3 length: 13 residues. Here the CDR3 reads CASSPASTYEQYF.

The V call is TRBV2, the J call TRBJ1-5; TCRdb picks TRBD1, but there is no DNA to check that call. Germline assignment: CDR1 SNHLY and CDR2 FYNNEI. The CDR3 runs to 15 residues. CDR3 residues: CASRGTGGSNQPQHF.

The chain couples TRBV20-1 to TRBJ2-7; TCRdb proposes TRBD2, but this gene call is untestable without DNA. Germline values: CDR1 DFQATT, CDR2 SNEGSKA (reference sequence). The CDR3 length is 12 residues. The CDR3 protein is CSARGGTYEQYF.

The J gene is TRBJ1-2, the V gene TRBV18; no DNA is available, so the TRBD1 call from TCRdb remains unchecked. From germline, CDR1 is KGHSH and CDR2 LQKENI. The CDR3 is 16 residues long. CDR3 in amino acids: CASSPGQQLGPPGYTF.

The chain is built from TRBV7-3 and TRBJ2-1; lacking DNA, the TRBD1 call made by TCRdb goes unchecked. CDR1 SGHTA and CDR2 FQGTGA come from the germline V gene. The CDR3 spans 13 residues. The CDR3 sequence is CASSWDPGNEQFF.